This T cell receptor (beta chain) was identified during a study of cytomegalovirus exposure and HLA in healthy donors. General study results and limits: Accounts indicate the classifier identified cytomegalovirus status with strong specificity and sensitivity. An analysis that was carried out later associated approximately 15,000 TCR beta sequences with HLA alleles at 0.05 false discovery rate.

A multiplex PCR was run with 60 Vbeta primers and 13 Jbeta primers. The protocol was immunoSEQ multiplex PCR, while the TCRdb copy is restricted to in-frame clones and leaves out a portion. Here the sample spans some 90,000 clones, roughly 80% being singletons. In the case of this clone: The antigen is not known.

The sample taken for sequencing was PBMCs. The source is a man aged 45 to 65 in good health and CMV-seropositive.

The CDR3 is CASSLGSPDRLTGSGNTIYF. As DNA, the CDR3 is TGTGCCAGCAGCTTAGGGAGCCCGGACAGGCTAACAGGGTCTGGAAACACCATATATTTT. The J gene is TRBJ1-3, the V gene TRBV7-8; TRBD1 matches at 7 bases. Trimming at V came to 1 base and at J to 1 base, leaving 16 bases not matched to a gene. This CDR3 has 20 residues. CDR1 and CDR2 from the germline V gene are SGHVS and FQNEAQ.